The 10 T cell receptor beta chains presented below share a single source sample, sequenced in a study of T cell repertoires in cytomegalovirus infection. TCRdb recomputed calls from the reads with MiXCR, one row per CDR3 protein. The sample shows under 850,000 distinct CDR3 sequences, around 30% of them seen only once. Their antigens remain unidentified. This material consisted of cultured PBMCs, taken from culture after CMV antigen stimulation. The receptor set was obtained from a human donor in good health (CMV status not recorded). Some clones in this sample may be carry-over from other donors' samples.

The CDR3 DNA reads TGTGCCAGCAGCCCAGCCGGACCCTCCATCACCCTCCACTTT. Its protein is CASSPAGPSITLHF. The rearrangement joins TRBV5-4 to TRBJ1-6; D gene uncertain. Per germline, CDR1 SGHNT and CDR2 YYREEE (reference sequence). V shed 4 bases and J shed 14 bases, with 19 bases lying between them. CDR3 length equals 14 residues.

This clonotype was detected a few times. CDR3 coding DNA: TGTGCCAGTGGCCGGGGAGGAGGTCAGCCCCAGCATTTT. Protein product: CASGRGGGQPQHF. V gene TRBV2 combines with J gene TRBJ1-5, with unresolved D. The germline V gene has CDR1 SNHLY and CDR2 FYNNEI. CDR3 length: 13 residues. Trimming removed 9 bases at V and 6 bases at J, with 15 bases between.

This clonotype came up a few times. The chain uses TRBV7-8 and TRBJ2-3; TRBD2 might be the D (7 bases). The length of the CDR3 is 12 residues. Germline-derived CDR1 and CDR2 are SGHVS and FQNEAQ. V lost 7 bases to trimming and J lost 4 bases, with 9 bases between them. DNA of the CDR3: TGTGCCAGCACGGGGGGCTCAGATACGCAGTATTTT. It codes for CASTGGSDTQYF.

This clonotype was observed a handful of times. J is TRBJ1-1 and V is TRBV6-1; D remains unclear. The CDR3 has 13 residues. Germline-derived CDR1 and CDR2 are MNHNS and SASEGT. V was clipped by 5 bases and J by 1 base, with 8 bases between them. Written as DNA, the CDR3 is TGTGCCAGCAGTTATCCAGGGAACACTGAAGCTTTCTTT. It codes for CASSYPGNTEAFF.

This chain links TRBV12-3 or TRBV12-4 with TRBJ2-7; no firm D call. V gave up 3 bases and J gave up 3 bases, with 12 bases separating them. This CDR3 is 14 amino acids long. For the CDR3, the DNA is TGTGCCAGCAGTTTTGGATTAGGAGACTACGAGCAGTACTTC. This gives the protein CASSFGLGDYEQYF.

This rearrangement joins TRBV12-3 or TRBV12-4 to TRBJ2-2; D is unclear. Trimming pared 4 bases from V and 8 bases from J, leaving 11 bases between. This CDR3 has 13 residues. CDR3 protein: CASSSKVGGELFF. The CDR3 bases are TGTGCCAGCAGTTCTAAAGTGGGGGGGGAGCTGTTTTTT.

The table lists this clonotype with a few counts. The chain links TRBV7-9 to TRBJ2-5; D is unclear. The CDR3 consists of 13 residues. Germline assignment: CDR1 SEHNR and CDR2 FQNEAQ (reference sequence). V was clipped by 5 bases and J by 4 bases, with 11 bases between them. The CDR3 region has the DNA TGTGCCAGCAGCGGGGTTTTTGGAGAGACCCAGTACTTC. It encodes CASSGVFGETQYF. Full variable domain (outside the CDR3, taken from reference TRBV7-9 and TRBJ2-5): DTGVSQNPRHKITKRGQNVTFRCDPISEHNRLYWYRQTLGQGPEFLTYFQNEAQLEKSRLLSDRFSAERPKGSFSTLEIQRTEQGDSAMYLCASSGVFGETQYFGPGTRLLVL.

This clonotype was seen a handful of times. The V and J genes are TRBV4-3 and TRBJ2-1, with D uncertain. Trimming took 1 base from V and 10 from J, leaving 14 bases between them. This CDR3 is built from 14 residues. Germline values: CDR1 LGHNA, CDR2 YSLEER. CDR3 DNA sequence: TGCGCCAGCAGCCAAGCCCCTGGATTGGGCGAGCAGTTCTTC. This sequence encodes CASSQAPGLGEQFF.

The rearrangement joins TRBV20-1 to TRBJ1-5; 7 bases are shared with TRBD1. Germline trimming cut 6 bases from V and 0 bases from J; bases unmatched to any gene: 14. The germline gives CDR1 DFQATT, CDR2 SNEGSKA (reference sequence). CDR3 size: 17 residues. CDR3 region: CSATAGTVGGSNQPQHF. CDR3 bases: TGCAGTGCGACGGCCGGGACAGTGGGGGGTAGCAATCAGCCCCAGCATTTT.

The CDR3, as DNA: TGTGCCAGCTCACCGAGCGCTCTGAACACTGAAGCTTTCTTT. It specifies CASSPSALNTEAFF. This rearrangement joins TRBV18 to TRBJ1-1; no clear D gene. Germline V gene lookup returns CDR1 KGHSH and CDR2 LQKENI. V lost 3 bases, J lost 0 bases, and 8 bases lay in between. The CDR3 runs 14 residues.